This T cell receptor (beta chain) emerged from a study of response to subunit inactivated influenza vaccine. TCRdb re-called the RT-PCR reads through MiXCR, storing one row per CDR3 protein. The sample carries approximately 700,000 distinct CDR3 sequences, approximately 15% recorded once. The CDR3 totals 17 residues. CDR1 and CDR2 from the germline V gene are SGHVS and FNYEAQ. V was clipped by 2 bases and J by 1 base, with 16 bases between them. The TCR originated in a man aged 45 to 65 who received an inactivated influenza vaccine. The sequenced sample was PBMCs from blood, obtained roughly 13 days after vaccination. This chain joins TRBV7-6 and TRBJ2-3; no firm D call. In DNA, the CDR3 is TGTGCCAGCAGCTTACCGCCCACACCCGAGGGCACAGATACGCAGTATTTT. This encodes CASSLPPTPEGTDTQYF. The whole variable domain, remainder taken from reference TRBV7-6 and TRBJ2-3, is GAGVSQSPRYKVTKRGQDVALRCDPISGHVSLYWYRQALGQGPEFLTYFNYEAQQDKSGLPNDRFSAERPEGSISTLTIQRTEQRDSAMYRCASSLPPTPEGTDTQYFGPGTRLTVL.